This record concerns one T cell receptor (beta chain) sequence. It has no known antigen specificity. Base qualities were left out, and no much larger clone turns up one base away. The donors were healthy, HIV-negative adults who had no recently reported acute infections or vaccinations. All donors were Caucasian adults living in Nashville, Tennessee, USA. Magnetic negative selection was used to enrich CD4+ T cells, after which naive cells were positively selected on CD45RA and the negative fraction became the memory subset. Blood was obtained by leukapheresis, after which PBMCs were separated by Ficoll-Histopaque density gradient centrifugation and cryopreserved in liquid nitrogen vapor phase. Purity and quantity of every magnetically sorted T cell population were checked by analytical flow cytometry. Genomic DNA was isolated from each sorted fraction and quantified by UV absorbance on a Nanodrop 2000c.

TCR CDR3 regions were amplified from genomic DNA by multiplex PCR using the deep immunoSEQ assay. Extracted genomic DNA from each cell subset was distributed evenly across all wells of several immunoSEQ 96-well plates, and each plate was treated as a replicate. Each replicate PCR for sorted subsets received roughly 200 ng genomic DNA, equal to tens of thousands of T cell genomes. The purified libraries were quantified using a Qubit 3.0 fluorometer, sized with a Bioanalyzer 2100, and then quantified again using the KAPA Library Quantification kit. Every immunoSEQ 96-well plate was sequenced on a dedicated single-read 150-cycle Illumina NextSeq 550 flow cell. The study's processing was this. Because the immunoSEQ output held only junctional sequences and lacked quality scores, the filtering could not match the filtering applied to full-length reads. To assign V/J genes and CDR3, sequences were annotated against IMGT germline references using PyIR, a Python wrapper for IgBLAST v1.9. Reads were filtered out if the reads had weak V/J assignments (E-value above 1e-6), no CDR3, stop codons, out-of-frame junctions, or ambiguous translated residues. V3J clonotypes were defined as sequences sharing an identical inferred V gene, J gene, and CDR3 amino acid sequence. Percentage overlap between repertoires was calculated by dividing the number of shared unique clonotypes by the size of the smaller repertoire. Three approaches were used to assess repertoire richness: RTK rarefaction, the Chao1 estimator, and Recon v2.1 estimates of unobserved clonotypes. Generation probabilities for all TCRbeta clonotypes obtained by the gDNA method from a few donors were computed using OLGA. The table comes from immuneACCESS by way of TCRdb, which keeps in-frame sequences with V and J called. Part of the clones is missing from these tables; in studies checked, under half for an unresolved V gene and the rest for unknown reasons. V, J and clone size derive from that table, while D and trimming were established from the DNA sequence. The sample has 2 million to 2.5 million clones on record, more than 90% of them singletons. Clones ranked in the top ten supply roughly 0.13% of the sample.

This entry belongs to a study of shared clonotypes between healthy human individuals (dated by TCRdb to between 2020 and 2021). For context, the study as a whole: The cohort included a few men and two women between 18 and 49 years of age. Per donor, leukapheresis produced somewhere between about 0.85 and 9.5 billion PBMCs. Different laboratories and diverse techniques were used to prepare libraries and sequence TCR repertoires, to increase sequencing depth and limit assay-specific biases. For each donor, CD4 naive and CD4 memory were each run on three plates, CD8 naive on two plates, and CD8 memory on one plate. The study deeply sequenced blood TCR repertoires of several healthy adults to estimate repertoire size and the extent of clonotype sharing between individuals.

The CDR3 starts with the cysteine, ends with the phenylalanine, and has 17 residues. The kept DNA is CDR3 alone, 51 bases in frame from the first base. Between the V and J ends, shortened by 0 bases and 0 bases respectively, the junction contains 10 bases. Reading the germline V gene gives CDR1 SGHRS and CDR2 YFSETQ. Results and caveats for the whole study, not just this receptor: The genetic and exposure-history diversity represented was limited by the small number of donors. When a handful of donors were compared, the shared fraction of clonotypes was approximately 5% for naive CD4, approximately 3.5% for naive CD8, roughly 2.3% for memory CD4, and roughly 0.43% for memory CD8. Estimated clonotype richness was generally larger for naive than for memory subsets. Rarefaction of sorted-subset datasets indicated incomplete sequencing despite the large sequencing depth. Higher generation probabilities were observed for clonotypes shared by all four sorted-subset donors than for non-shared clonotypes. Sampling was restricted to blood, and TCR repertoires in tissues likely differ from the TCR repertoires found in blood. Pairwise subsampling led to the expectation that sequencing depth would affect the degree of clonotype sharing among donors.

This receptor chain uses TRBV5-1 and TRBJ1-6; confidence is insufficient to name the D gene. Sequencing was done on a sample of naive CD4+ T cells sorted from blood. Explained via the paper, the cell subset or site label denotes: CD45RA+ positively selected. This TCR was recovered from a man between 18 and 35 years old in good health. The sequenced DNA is TGCGCCAGCAGCTTGGCTTCCGTTAGCTCCTATAATTCACCCCTCCACTTT. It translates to CASSLASVSSYNSPLHF.